The sample holds many counts of the clone carrying this TCR beta chain. Its antigen remains unidentified. This specimen belongs to a study of regulatory T cells in long-lasting Graves disease. HTBI primers from iRepertoire and Arm-PCR of CDR3 regions yielded the TCR beta libraries. Each CDR3 protein is one row after TCRdb ran MiXCR on the multiplex PCR reads. The table records 350,000 to 450,000 distinct CDR3 sequences, 20% to 25% of them present only once. Findings and caveats of the study: Fewer public clonotypes were shared by new patients (around 1,000) than by persistent patients (2,741).

Time point in this sample: persistent/refractory GD, antithyroid drugs over 5 years with positive TRAb. Scientists built the TCR library using RNA that was extracted from PBMCs. Graves' disease diagnosis followed American Thyroid Association guidelines. This clonotype was sampled from a female donor with Graves disease. The sample was peripheral blood mononuclear cells (PBMCs), taken when the disease was refractory, from a patient treated with antithyroid drugs.

The CDR3 sequence is CAWRDRTSNQPQHF. Here the CDR3 DNA reads TGTGCCTGGAGAGACAGAACTAGCAATCAGCCCCAGCATTTT. The V and J genes are TRBV30 and TRBJ1-5, with D maybe TRBD1 (5 bases). The CDR3 extends over 14 amino acids. Trimming cost V 3 bases and J 0 bases, with 9 bases left between them. Germline V lookup: CDR1 GTSNPN, CDR2 SVGIG (reference sequence).